This passage covers 28 T cell receptor beta chains from one sample sequenced in a study of cytomegalovirus exposure and HLA in healthy donors (dated by TCRdb to 2016 to 2017). The method behind the library was the immunoSEQ multiplex PCR assay. A mixture of 60 forward primers for TCR Vbeta segments and 13 reverse primers for TCR Jbeta segments was used in the multiplex PCR. TCRdb provides this immuneACCESS table in a form limited to in-frame rearrangements. Some clones are lacking; in checked studies, under half of them reflect an unresolved V gene, and why the rest are absent is not known. This sample is represented by about 170,000 clones; around 80% of them were singletons. The ten largest make up 0.7% to 0.8% of the sample. The sample taken for sequencing was PBMCs. The receptors stem from a female donor in good health and CMV-seronegative.

The chain employs TRBV4-2 and TRBJ2-5; TRBD2 agrees at 7 bases. The CDR3 runs to 20 residues. The junction had 16 bases not matched to a gene; V was cut back by 0 bases and J by 0 bases. Germline CDR1 reads LGHNA; CDR2 reads YNFKEQ. The CDR3 region has the DNA TGTGCCAGCAGCCAAGATTTGGGAGTGGGAGGGGAGGGATACCAAGAGACCCAGTACTTC. Translation gives CASSQDLGVGGEGYQETQYF.

The CDR3 region has the DNA TGCGCCAGCAGCCAAGCCCCGAGCTCCTACAATGAGCAGTTCTTC. This translates into CASSQAPSSYNEQFF. V and J are TRBV4-1 and TRBJ2-1, with D unresolved. Germline assignment: CDR1 MGHRA and CDR2 YSYEKL. The CDR3 has 15 amino acids. Trimming removed 1 base at V and 0 bases at J, with 7 bases between.

This chain connects TRBV19 to TRBJ2-7; TRBD2 aligns across 8 bases. Germline V gives CDR1 LNHDA, CDR2 SQIVND (reference sequence). V trimming: 6 bases; J trimming: 5 bases; junction bases outside the gene matches: 3. This CDR3 spans 12 amino acids. CDR3 region: CASSGRADEQYF. The DNA of the CDR3 is TGTGCCAGTAGCGGGAGGGCCGACGAGCAGTACTTC.

The rearrangement links TRBV7-3 to TRBJ2-5, with D maybe TRBD1 (6 bases). This CDR3 comprises 15 residues. The germline V gene encodes CDR1 SGHTA and CDR2 FQGTGA. V gave up 5 bases and J gave up 5 bases, with 18 bases separating them. This CDR3 is CASSRTRTEGETQYF. The CDR3 nucleotides are TGTGCCAGCAGCCGGACACGGACAGAGGGGGAGACCCAGTACTTC.

In its sample, this clone was seen a few times. The chain joins TRBV19 to TRBJ1-6; weak D call: TRBD1 (6 bases). Trimming removed 5 bases from V and 7 bases from J, with 12 bases in between. The CDR3 length is 14 residues. Per the germline V gene, CDR1 is LNHDA and CDR2 is SQIVND (reference sequence). CDR3 sequence (DNA): TGTGCCAGTAGTCCCCCAGGGGAAAATTCACCCCTCCACTTT. It translates to CASSPPGENSPLHF. The full variable domain, with the rest looked up from reference TRBV19 and TRBJ1-6, is DGGITQSPKYLFRKEGQNVTLSCEQNLNHDAMYWYRQDPGQGLRLIYYSQIVNDFQKGDIAEGYSVSREKKESFPLTVTSAQKNPTAFYLCASSPPGENSPLHFGNGTRLTVT.

This clone was observed once. The chain couples TRBV6-5 to TRBJ1-3; maybe TRBD1 (5 bases). CDR3 length equals 15 residues. Germline CDR1 MNHEY, CDR2 SVGAGI. Trimming pared 2 bases from V and 1 base from J, leaving 9 bases between. The CDR3 nucleotides are TGTGCCAGCAGTTACCAAGGGACTTCTGGAAACACCATATATTTT. This codes for CASSYQGTSGNTIYF.

The chain is built from TRBV7-3 and TRBJ1-6; TRBD1 is a possible D gene (5 bases). The CDR3 spans 12 residues. Trimming pared 5 bases from V and 12 bases from J, leaving 11 bases between. The V gene's germline CDR1 is SGHTA and CDR2 FQGTGA. DNA for the CDR3: TGTGCCAGCAGCCCAGGGATTGGACCCCTCCACTTT. Translating it yields CASSPGIGPLHF. Combining the CDR3 with reference TRBV7-3 and TRBJ1-6 gives the whole variable domain GAGVSQTPSNKVTEKGKYVELRCDPISGHTALYWYRQSLGQGPEFLIYFQGTGAADDSGLPNDRFFAVRPEGSVSTLKIQRTERGDSAVYLCASSPGIGPLHFGNGTRLTVT.

J is TRBJ2-7 and V is TRBV29-1; D uncertain. Looked up from germline, CDR1 is SQVTM and CDR2 is ANQGSEA. V lost 5 bases and J lost 2, with 7 bases in between. The CDR3 is 11 residues long. CDR3 amino acids: CSVSQTYEQYF. Written as DNA, the CDR3 is TGCAGCGTTAGCCAAACCTACGAGCAGTACTTC.

This sequence joins TRBV19 and TRBJ2-2; D is unclear. V was trimmed by 5 bases and J by 3 bases, leaving 13 bases between them. The CDR3 runs to 15 residues. CDR1 is LNHDA and CDR2 is SQIVND in the germline V gene (reference sequence). The CDR3 region is CASSQTPYYTGELFF. CDR3 nucleotide sequence: TGTGCCAGTAGTCAGACTCCTTACTACACCGGGGAGCTGTTTTTT.

The chain uses TRBV4-1 and TRBJ2-1; 10 bases are a match to TRBD2. The CDR3 consists of 16 residues. Germline V CDR1 and CDR2: MGHRA, YSYEKL. The V segment lost 4 bases and the J segment 7 bases; nucleotides outside the gene matches: 10. The CDR3 coding sequence is TGCGCCAGCAGCCCTCGGACAGCGGGGGGGCAGAATGAGCAGTTCTTC. As protein: CASSPRTAGGQNEQFF.

This chain joins TRBV28 and TRBJ2-3; TRBD2 aligns across 11 bases. This CDR3 is built from 15 residues. Trimming cost V 2 bases and J 4 bases; bases outside gene matches: 2. Germline loops: CDR1 MDHEN, CDR2 SYDVKM. CDR3 sequence reads: CASSLPSGRPDTQYF. The CDR3 DNA sequence: TGTGCCAGCAGTTTACCTAGCGGGAGGCCAGATACGCAGTATTTT.

This clone was counted only a few times. This chain connects TRBV28 to TRBJ2-3; D is possibly TRBD1 (5 bases). Germline values: CDR1 MDHEN, CDR2 SYDVKM. The V and J ends lost 8 bases and 0 bases respectively, with 9 bases between them. This CDR3 contains 13 residues. For the CDR3, the DNA is TGTGCCAGCGAGGCAGGGAGCACAGATACGCAGTATTTT. It is translated as CASEAGSTDTQYF.

With respect to this clone: The junction does not match germline at one end; this may be a read error. This chain uses TRBV5-1 with TRBJ2-7; D is possibly TRBD2 (5 bases). Germline lookup yields CDR1 SGHRS and CDR2 YFSETQ. The CDR3 is 15 amino acids. The CDR3 loop is CASSLEAGSRYEQCF. CDR3 in DNA: TGCGCCAGCAGCTTGGAGGCTGGGAGTCGGTACGAGCAGTGCTTC.

As DNA, the CDR3 is TGTGCCAGCAGCTCCCTCACTGGCGAGCAGTACTTC. It translates to CASSSLTGEQYF. The genes are TRBV7-6 and TRBJ2-7; the D is unclear. This CDR3 is 12 amino acids long. V was pared by 4 bases and J by 6 bases, with 10 bases between. The germline gives CDR1 SGHVS, CDR2 FNYEAQ.

The chain links TRBV4-2 to TRBJ2-3, with a weak D call TRBD2 (5 bases). Germline values: CDR1 LGHNA, CDR2 YNFKEQ. V was clipped by 4 bases and J by 1 base, with 15 bases between them. This CDR3 spans 16 amino acids. The CDR3 loop is CASSPIGTRGTDTQYF. The DNA of the CDR3 is TGTGCCAGCAGCCCTATTGGTACTAGGGGCACAGATACGCAGTATTTT.

This chain uses TRBV10-3 with TRBJ2-5; 7 positions match TRBD2. The J segment lost 2 bases and the V segment lost 5 bases, leaving 2 bases of the junction unmatched. Germline V lookup: CDR1 ENHRY, CDR2 SYGVKD. CDR3 length: 13 amino acids. The CDR3 DNA is TGTGCCATCAGTCTAGCGGCTCAAGAGACCCAGTACTTC. Protein product: CAISLAAQETQYF.

This chain joins TRBV30 and TRBJ2-3, with a possible D match to TRBD2 (5 bases). The germline CDR1 and CDR2 sequences are GTSNPN and SVGIG (reference sequence). The CDR3 covers 11 residues. V shed 2 bases and J shed 11 bases, with 11 bases lying between them. The DNA for the CDR3 is TGTGCCTGGAGTCCCGGACTCCTGCAGTATTTT. It specifies CAWSPGLLQYF.

The chain joins TRBV9 to TRBJ2-1; 7 positions agree with TRBD1. The germline V gene encodes CDR1 SGDLS and CDR2 YYNGEE. J gave up 7 bases and V 4 bases, and 11 bases lay outside the gene matches. The CDR3 sequence is 15 residues long. CDR3 sequence reads: CASSPQDRLANEQFF. The CDR3 DNA follows: TGTGCCAGCAGCCCGCAGGACAGGCTTGCAAATGAGCAGTTCTTC.

V usage is TRBV19 and J usage is TRBJ1-2; possible D gene TRBD1, 6 bases. V shed 7 bases and J shed 4 bases, with 13 bases lying between them. The CDR3 has 13 amino acids. Germline V gene sequence: CDR1 LNHDA, CDR2 SQIVND (reference sequence). The CDR3 DNA is TGTGCCAGTAAAGGCAGGGGCAGCTATGGCTACACCTTC. It is translated as CASKGRGSYGYTF.

This clone was seen more than once but under ten times. J is TRBJ1-1 and V is TRBV7-8; the match to TRBD1 covers 7 bases. Germline trimming cut 3 bases from V and 8 bases from J; bases unmatched to any gene: 3. CDR3 length equals 12 residues. From germline, CDR1 is SGHVS and CDR2 FQNEAQ. The CDR3 loop reads CASSFRQGEAFF. In nucleotides, the CDR3 is TGTGCCAGCAGCTTTCGACAGGGCGAAGCTTTCTTT. Full variable domain (outside the CDR3, taken from reference TRBV7-8 and TRBJ1-1): GAGVSQSPRYKVAKRGQDVALRCDPISGHVSLFWYQQALGQGPEFLTYFQNEAQLDKSGLPSDRFFAERPEGSVSTLKIQRTQQEDSAVYLCASSFRQGEAFFGQGTRLTVV.

The chain uses TRBV5-1 and TRBJ2-3; 9 bases fit TRBD2. The CDR3 has 16 residues. Trimming cost V 0 bases and J 2 bases; bases outside gene matches: 4. Germline CDR1 and CDR2: SGHRS and YFSETQ. The CDR3 sequence: CASSLASGGLTDTQYF. The DNA of the CDR3 is TGCGCCAGCAGCTTGGCCAGCGGGGGGCTCACAGATACGCAGTATTTT.

This clone was observed a few times. This chain joins TRBV18 and TRBJ2-7, with 7 positions matching TRBD1. This CDR3 is 15 amino acids long. V lost 2 bases, J lost 4 bases, and 8 bases stayed unmatched. Per the germline V gene, CDR1 is KGHSH and CDR2 is LQKENI. In DNA form, the CDR3 reads TGTGCCAGCTCACCAGATCGGACAGGTAGATACGAGCAGTACTTC. Translated, it gives CASSPDRTGRYEQYF. The variable domain in full, completed from reference TRBV18 and TRBJ2-7, reads NAGVMQNPRHLVRRRGQEARLRCSPMKGHSHVYWYRQLPEEGLKFMVYLQKENIIDESGMPKERFSAEFPKEGPSILRIQQVVRGDSAAYFCASSPDRTGRYEQYFGPGTRLTVT.

The V call is TRBV11-2, the J call TRBJ2-7; D is unresolved. CDR1 and CDR2 (germline): SGHAT, FQNNGV. V lost 3 bases and J 6 bases, leaving 6 bases between the germline ends. This CDR3 region has 11 residues. The CDR3 spells CASSLLSEQYF. The DNA of the CDR3 is TGTGCCAGCAGCTTGTTGAGCGAGCAGTACTTC.

This rearrangement joins TRBV12-5 to TRBJ2-3, with D possibly matching TRBD2 (5 bases). The germline gives CDR1 LGHNT, CDR2 FRNRAP. V was clipped by 0 bases and J by 2 bases, with 24 bases between them. The CDR3 loop spans 20 amino acids. The DNA for the CDR3 is TGTGCTAGTGGTTTGGTACACTTACTCTGTTGCGGGCGGCTCACAGATACGCAGTATTTT. Translation: CASGLVHLLCCGRLTDTQYF.

The chain links TRBV30 to TRBJ2-7, with 9 bases that match TRBD2. This CDR3 is built from 14 residues. Trimming at V came to 5 bases and at J to 6 bases, leaving 11 bases not matched to a gene. CDR1 is GTSNPN, CDR2 SVGIG, per germline (reference sequence). The CDR3 nucleotides read TGTGCCTGGGACTCCCTAGCGGGATACTCCGAGCAGTACTTC. Its translation is CAWDSLAGYSEQYF. Full variable domain (remainder filled in from reference TRBV30 and TRBJ2-7): SQTIHQWPATLVQPVGSPLSLECTVEGTSNPNLYWYRQAAGRGLQLLFYSVGIGQISSEVPQNLSASRPQDRQFILSSKKLLLSDSGFYLCAWDSLAGYSEQYFGPGTRLTVT.

The chain recombines TRBV5-6 with TRBJ2-1; 8 nucleotides line up with TRBD2. With V trimmed by 0 bases and J by 3 bases, 5 bases remained unmatched. Germline V lookup: CDR1 SGHDT, CDR2 YYEEEE. The CDR3 is 16 amino acids. The CDR3 region has the DNA TGTGCCAGCAGCTTGGAGCTAGCGGGCCGCTACAATGAGCAGTTCTTC. It specifies CASSLELAGRYNEQFF. Drawing the rest from reference TRBV5-6 and TRBJ2-1, the complete variable domain is DAGVTQSPTHLIKTRGQQVTLRCSPKSGHDTVSWYQQALGQGPQFIFQYYEEEERQRGNFPDRFSGHQFPNYSSELNVNALLLGDSALYLCASSLELAGRYNEQFFGPGTRLTVL.

The chain uses TRBV10-3 and TRBJ1-2; TRBD1 matches at 8 bases. The CDR3 length is 15 residues. The V segment lost 8 bases and the J segment 4 bases; nucleotides outside the gene matches: 12. Germline CDR1 is ENHRY and CDR2 is SYGVKD. The CDR3 coding sequence is TGTGCCATCTGGACAGGGCGGGATGGGGGCTATGGCTACACCTTC. Amino acids: CAIWTGRDGGYGYTF.

This chain links TRBV5-1 with TRBJ1-2; 10 nucleotides line up with TRBD1. Per germline, CDR1 SGHRS and CDR2 YFSETQ. This CDR3 has 15 amino acids. J gave up 4 bases and V 2 bases, and 5 bases lay outside the gene matches. The CDR3, as DNA: TGCGCCAGCAGCTTAGAGACAGGGGGCACCTATGGCTACACCTTC. Protein sequence: CASSLETGGTYGYTF.